This TCR beta chain was sequenced in a study of a mutant IDH1 vaccine in newly diagnosed glioma. The overall study: Patients' prior therapy spanned radiotherapy, temozolomide, or both; most underwent both.

In regard to this clone: Its antigen is not known.

The assay was immunoSEQ multiplex PCR, and TCRdb's table has in-frame clones only and misses some. The sample consists of approximately 34,000 clones, over 85% of them appearing once. Deletions cut 0 bases from V and 9 bases from J, with 15 bases between. The germline gives CDR1 WNHNN, CDR2 SYGVQD (reference sequence). The CDR3 covers 14 residues. This sample's time point: week 47, end of study. Doses consisted of 300 ug of mutant IDH1 20-mer peptide each, paired with topical imiquimod. The material was PBMCs, obtained from a glioma patient whose treatment included an IDH1 peptide vaccine. The J gene is TRBJ2-7, the V gene TRBV10-1; D might be TRBD1 or TRBD2, each matching 5 bases. The source of this sequence is a man aged 35-49 years with glioma. CDR3 sequence reads: CASSESRDQRVQYV. The CDR3 coding sequence is TGCGCCAGCAGTGAGTCCCGGGACCAAAGGGTGCAGTACGTC.